Included here is one TCR beta chain sequence, with context. Its target is not known. The sample comes from a study of brain T cells in children with intractable seizures. Study-level points and caveats: HCMV serostatus was not known, and viral specificity came from CDR3 similarity only. Absence of clones before surgery may stem from lower sequencing depth.

V shed 1 base and J shed 5 bases, with 9 bases lying between them. Germline CDR1 is SNHLY and CDR2 is FYNNEI. The CDR3 totals 13 residues. Method: immunoSEQ multiplex PCR; TCRdb's copy keeps in-frame clones and lacks some. Of 340,000 or so clones listed, roughly 92% are singletons. Time point given: blood from clinic visit 5 months post-surgery; TSC patient then seizure free. The sequenced cases were selected for having the highest brain T cell transcript signatures. Before surgery, patients took at least one anti-epileptic drug. This sequence originates from a boy younger than two with tuberous sclerosis and intractable seizures. The sequenced sample was peripheral blood, obtained about 5 months after surgery. V usage is TRBV2 and J usage is TRBJ2-7, with D maybe TRBD2 (5 bases). The CDR3 DNA reads TGTGCCAGCAGTGAAGTGGAGGTGGACGAGCAGTACTTC. Translating gives CASSEVEVDEQYF.